This T cell receptor beta chain is drawn from a study of cytomegalovirus exposure and HLA in healthy donors. Overall study results and limits: Most TCR sequences were rare, but some public TCRs occurred in many donors.

As regards this clone: Its antigen is not identified.

Clones were read by immunoSEQ multiplex PCR, and TCRdb kept only the in-frame ones, dropping some. Of 100,000 or so clones in the sample, about 86% were seen once. Sequences were obtained from PBMCs. This receptor was obtained from a woman aged 18-35 years in good health and CMV-seropositive.

CDR3 sequence: CASSQDVGRETQYF. The CDR3 coding sequence is TGCGCCAGCAGCCAAGATGTTGGCCGAGAGACCCAGTACTTC. J is TRBJ2-5 and V is TRBV4-1; D remains ambiguous. The CDR3 consists of 14 residues. CDR1 is MGHRA and CDR2 is YSYEKL in the germline V gene. V was cut by 0 bases and J by 4 bases, with 9 bases left in between.